This TCR beta chain was recovered during a study of blood T cell repertoires in COVID-19. Study summary: Whether acute or convalescent, the COVID-19 samples came from the United States, Italy and Spain. T cells, B-cell-depleted T cells, or PBMCs supplied cDNA or gDNA.

Per the germline V gene, CDR1 is LGHNA and CDR2 is YNFKEQ. The CDR3 is made up of 19 amino acids. The V segment lost 0 bases and the J segment 4 bases; nucleotides outside the gene matches: 11. The authors' processing: Amplifying reference gene primers gave estimates of nucleated cell counts. Produced via immunoSEQ multiplex PCR; TCRdb's table is partial and in-frame only. V, J and clone size were drawn from that table, and D and trimming were deduced from the DNA. The table lists 200,000 to 250,000 clones, less than 85% of them singletons. Sequenced input: peripheral blood. The genes are TRBV4-2 and TRBJ2-3, with 12 bases matching TRBD2. The sequence was collected from an elderly woman with acute or convalescent COVID-19. In nucleotides, the CDR3 is TGTGCCAGCAGCCAAGAGAGGGGCCTAGCGGGGGGGTATGCAGATACGCAGTATTTT. Its protein is CASSQERGLAGGYADTQYF.